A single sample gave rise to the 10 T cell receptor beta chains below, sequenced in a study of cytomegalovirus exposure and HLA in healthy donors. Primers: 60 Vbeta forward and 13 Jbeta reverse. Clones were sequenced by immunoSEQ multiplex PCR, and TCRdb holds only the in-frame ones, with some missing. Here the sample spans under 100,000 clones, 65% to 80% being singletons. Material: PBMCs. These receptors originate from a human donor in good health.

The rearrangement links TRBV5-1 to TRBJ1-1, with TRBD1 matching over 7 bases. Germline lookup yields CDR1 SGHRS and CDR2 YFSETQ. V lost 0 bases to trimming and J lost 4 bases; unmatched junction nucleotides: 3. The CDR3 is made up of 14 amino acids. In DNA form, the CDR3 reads TGCGCCAGCAGCTTGGGGTCAGGGGGCACTGAAGCTTTCTTT. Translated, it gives CASSLGSGGTEAFF.

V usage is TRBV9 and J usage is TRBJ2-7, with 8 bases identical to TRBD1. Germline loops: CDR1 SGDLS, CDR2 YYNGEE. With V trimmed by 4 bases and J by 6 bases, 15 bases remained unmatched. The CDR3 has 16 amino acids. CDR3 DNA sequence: TGTGCCAGCAGCTCCACTGATGGACAGGGAAAGGGCGAGCAGTACTTC. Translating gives CASSSTDGQGKGEQYF.

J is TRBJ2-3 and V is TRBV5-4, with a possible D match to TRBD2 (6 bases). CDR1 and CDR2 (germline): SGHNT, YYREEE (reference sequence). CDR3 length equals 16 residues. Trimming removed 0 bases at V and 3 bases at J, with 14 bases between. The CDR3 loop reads CASSLDASGRTDTQYF. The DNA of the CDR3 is TGTGCCAGCAGCTTGGATGCCTCGGGGAGGACAGATACGCAGTATTTT.

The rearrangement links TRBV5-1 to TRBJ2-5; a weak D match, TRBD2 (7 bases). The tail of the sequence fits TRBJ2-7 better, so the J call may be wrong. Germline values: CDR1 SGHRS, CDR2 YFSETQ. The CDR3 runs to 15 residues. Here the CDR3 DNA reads TGCGCCAGCAGCTTGGAGGGGGGGAGCTCCTACGAGCAGTACTTC. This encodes CASSLEGGSSYEQYF.

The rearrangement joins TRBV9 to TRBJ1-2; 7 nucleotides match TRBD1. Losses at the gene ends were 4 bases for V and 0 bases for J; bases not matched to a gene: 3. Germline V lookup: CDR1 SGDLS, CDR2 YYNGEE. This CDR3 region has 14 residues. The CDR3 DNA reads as TGTGCCAGCAGCCTCGACAGGGCTAACTATGGCTACACCTTC. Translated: CASSLDRANYGYTF. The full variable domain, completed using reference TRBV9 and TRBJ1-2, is DSGVTQTPKHLITATGQRVTLRCSPRSGDLSVYWYQQSLDQGLQFLIQYYNGEERAKGNILERFSAQQFPDLHSELNLSSLELGDSALYFCASSLDRANYGYTFGSGTRLTVV.

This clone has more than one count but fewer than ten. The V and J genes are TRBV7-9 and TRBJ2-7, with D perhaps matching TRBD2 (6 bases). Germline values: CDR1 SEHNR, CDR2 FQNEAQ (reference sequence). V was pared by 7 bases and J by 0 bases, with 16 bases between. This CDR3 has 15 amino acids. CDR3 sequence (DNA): TGTGCCAGCACCTCCATAGCGGCGAGCTCCTACGAGCAGTACTTC. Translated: CASTSIAASSYEQYF.

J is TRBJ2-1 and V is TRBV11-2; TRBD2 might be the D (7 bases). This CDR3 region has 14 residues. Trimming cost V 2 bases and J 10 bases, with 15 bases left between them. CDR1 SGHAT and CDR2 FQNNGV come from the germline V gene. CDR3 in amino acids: CASSLIGGRNEQFF. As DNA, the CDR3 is TGTGCCAGCAGCTTAATCGGGGGGCGGAACGAGCAGTTCTTC.

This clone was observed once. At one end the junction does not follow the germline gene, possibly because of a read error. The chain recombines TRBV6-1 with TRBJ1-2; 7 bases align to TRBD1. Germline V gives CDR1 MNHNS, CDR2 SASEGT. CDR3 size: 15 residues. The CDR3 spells CASREDRVGTRGYTF. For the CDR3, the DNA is TGTGCCAGCAGGGAAGACAGGGTCGGGACGAGAGGCTACACCTTC.

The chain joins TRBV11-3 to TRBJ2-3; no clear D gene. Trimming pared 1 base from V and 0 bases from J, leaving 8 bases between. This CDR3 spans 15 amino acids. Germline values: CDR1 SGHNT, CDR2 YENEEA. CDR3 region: CASSLGFSSTDTQYF. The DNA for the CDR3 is TGTGCCAGCAGCTTAGGTTTTTCTAGCACAGATACGCAGTATTTT.

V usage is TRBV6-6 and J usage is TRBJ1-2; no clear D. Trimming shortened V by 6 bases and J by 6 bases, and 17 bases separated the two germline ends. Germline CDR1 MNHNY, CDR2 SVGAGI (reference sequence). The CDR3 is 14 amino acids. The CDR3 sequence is CASRAVEEPNGYTF. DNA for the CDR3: TGTGCCAGCAGGGCAGTAGAGGAACCTAATGGCTACACCTTC.